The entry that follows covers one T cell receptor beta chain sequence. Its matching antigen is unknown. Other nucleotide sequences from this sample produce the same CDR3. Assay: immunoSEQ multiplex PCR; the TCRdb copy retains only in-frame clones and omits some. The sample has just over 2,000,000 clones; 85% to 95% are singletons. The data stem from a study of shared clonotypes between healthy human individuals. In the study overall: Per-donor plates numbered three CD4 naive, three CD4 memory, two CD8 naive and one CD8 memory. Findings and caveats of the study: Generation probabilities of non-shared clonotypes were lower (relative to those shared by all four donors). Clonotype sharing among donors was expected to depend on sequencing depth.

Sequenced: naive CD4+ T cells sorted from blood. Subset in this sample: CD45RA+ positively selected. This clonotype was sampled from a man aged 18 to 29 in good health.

CDR3 sequence: CASSSGQGAYNEQFF. CDR3 in DNA: TGTGCCAGCTCATCGGGACAGGGGGCCTACAATGAGCAGTTCTTC. This chain uses TRBV18 with TRBJ2-1; 11 bases are a match to TRBD1. J gave up 2 bases and V 5 bases, and 2 bases lay outside the gene matches. The CDR3 totals 15 residues. In germline, CDR1 is KGHSH, CDR2 LQKENI.